The next 10 T cell receptor beta chains were all read from a single sample in a study of T cells in pancreatic ductal adenocarcinoma. No neoadjuvant therapy was given to the selected pancreatic ductal adenocarcinoma patients before their surgery. Profiling relied on immunoSEQ multiplex PCR, and the TCRdb table lists in-frame clones only, not all of them. The table lists roughly 20,000 clones, around nine tenths of them singletons, with almost 0.95% in the top ten. Sequenced material: PBMCs. The receptors were sampled from a human donor with pancreatic ductal adenocarcinoma.

The V gene is TRBV7-9, the J gene TRBJ1-2; TRBD1 matches 8 bases. This CDR3 region has 13 residues. The germline V gene encodes CDR1 SEHNR and CDR2 FQNEAQ (reference sequence). After removal of 5 bases from V and 10 bases from J, the junction contained 9 bases not matched to a gene. The chain's CDR3 is CASSGSDRVIYTF. The CDR3 DNA reads as TGTGCCAGCAGCGGGTCGGACAGGGTTATCTACACCTTC.

V and J are TRBV6-5 and TRBJ1-1, with 7 bases aligning to TRBD1. Germline V gives CDR1 MNHEY, CDR2 SVGAGI. J was trimmed by 0 bases and V by 4 bases; bases with no gene match: 5. The CDR3 covers 15 residues. The CDR3 reads CASSSDRVMNTEAFF. The CDR3 DNA follows: TGTGCCAGCAGTTCCGACAGGGTCATGAACACTGAAGCTTTCTTT.

This chain joins TRBV4-3 and TRBJ2-1; 10 nucleotides match TRBD2. V lost 0 bases, J lost 5 bases, and 7 bases stayed unmatched. Germline lookup yields CDR1 LGHNA and CDR2 YSLEER. This CDR3 comprises 17 residues. The DNA for the CDR3 is TGCGCCAGCAGCCAAGAAAGGGCTAGCGGGAGTAACAATGAGCAGTTCTTC. This codes for CASSQERASGSNNEQFF.

CDR3 DNA: TGTGCCAGCAGCCCGGGACAGGAGGGTAGGCGAGGCACTGAAGCTTTCTTT. Translation: CASSPGQEGRRGTEAFF. J is TRBJ1-1 and V is TRBV5-6, with 8 bases identical to TRBD1. Germline V CDR1 and CDR2: SGHDT, YYEEEE. Trimming at V came to 4 bases and at J to 4 bases, leaving 15 bases not matched to a gene. This CDR3 comprises 17 residues.

CDR3 DNA sequence: TGCGCCAGCAGCCAGGCAGTAAGCGGCACCGGGGAGCTGTTTTTT. Protein sequence: CASSQAVSGTGELFF. This chain uses TRBV4-3 with TRBJ2-2; TRBD2 might be the D (5 bases). The CDR3 covers 15 residues. The germline V gene has CDR1 LGHNA and CDR2 YSLEER. V gave up 3 bases and J gave up 4 bases, with 12 bases separating them.

This sequence joins TRBV10-2 and TRBJ1-2, with D perhaps matching TRBD1 (6 bases). Trimming pared 2 bases from V and 2 bases from J, leaving 9 bases between. Germline CDR1 WSHSY, CDR2 SAAADI. CDR3 length: 14 residues. CDR3 in amino acids: CASSEQGMNYGYTF. Here the CDR3 DNA reads TGCGCCAGCAGTGAGCAGGGGATGAACTATGGCTACACCTTC.

The rearrangement uses TRBV2 and TRBJ2-7, with a tentative D call TRBD2 (6 bases). V was cut by 4 bases and J by 6 bases, with 7 bases left in between. Germline CDR1 SNHLY, CDR2 FYNNEI. CDR3 length equals 11 residues. CDR3 loop: CASSGRGEQYF. The CDR3 DNA reads as TGTGCCAGCAGTGGGCGGGGCGAGCAGTACTTC.

DNA for the CDR3: TGTGCCAGCGGGGGGACGGCTAACACCGGGGAGCTGTTTTTT. It specifies CASGGTANTGELFF. This chain joins TRBV2 and TRBJ2-2, with a tentative D call TRBD2 (6 bases). The CDR3 totals 14 residues. V dropped 8 bases and J dropped 2 bases, with 12 bases sitting between them. The germline gives CDR1 SNHLY, CDR2 FYNNEI.

This sequence joins TRBV5-4 and TRBJ1-1; 12 bases align to TRBD1. This CDR3 has 16 residues. V was clipped by 4 bases and J by 4 bases; unmatched bases: 8. CDR1 is SGHNT and CDR2 is YYREEE in the germline V gene (reference sequence). The DNA for the CDR3 is TGTGCCAGCAGCCCCCGGGACAGGGGGCCGGGCACTGAAGCTTTCTTT. Protein sequence: CASSPRDRGPGTEAFF. Based on the CDR3 plus reference TRBV5-4 and TRBJ1-1, the full variable domain is ETGVTQSPTHLIKTRGQQVTLRCSSQSGHNTVSWYQQALGQGPQFIFQYYREEENGRGNFPPRFSGLQFPNYSSELNVNALELDDSALYLCASSPRDRGPGTEAFFGQGTRLTVV.

This clone was seen only a few times. The chain uses TRBV6-5 and TRBJ2-3; unclear D gene. Germline CDR1 is MNHEY and CDR2 is SVGAGI. The CDR3 covers 13 residues. Deletions cut 4 bases from V and 4 bases from J, with 9 bases between. The DNA of the CDR3 is TGTGCCAGCAGTTCTACTATATCAGATACGCAGTATTTT. Encoded protein: CASSSTISDTQYF.